This T cell receptor (beta chain) was found in a study of cytomegalovirus exposure and HLA in healthy donors. Regarding the study as a whole: An Asian-associated ancestry cluster reportedly showed fewer N-insertions than the roughly 670-donor mean in a later analysis.

Of note for this clone: Antigen: not known.

It was with 60 Vbeta and 13 Jbeta primers that the PCR ran. Assay: immunoSEQ multiplex PCR; the TCRdb copy retains only in-frame clones and omits some. Among under 150,000 clones, 60% to 80% were seen once, and the ten largest hold 1.5% to 2%. V gave up 3 bases and J gave up 1 base; unmatched junction bases: 5. The CDR3 loop spans 15 amino acids. Germline CDR1 and CDR2: SEHNR and FQNEAQ (reference sequence). V and J are TRBV7-9 and TRBJ1-1, with 7 bases identical to TRBD1. The receptor was derived from a woman younger than 45 in good health and CMV-seronegative. The specimen sequenced was PBMCs. The CDR3 here is CASSLDRTSNTEAFF. The CDR3 coding sequence is TGTGCCAGCAGCTTGGACAGGACCTCGAACACTGAAGCTTTCTTT.